This entry is about one T cell receptor (beta chain). The antigen is not known. The same CDR3 also results from other DNA sequences found in this sample. Since all of the isolated RNA was reverse transcribed, expressed TCRB transcripts were what got sequenced. Method: immunoSEQ multiplex PCR; TCRdb's copy keeps in-frame clones and lacks some. The repertoire consists of over 300,000 clones, with around 9.3% occurring once and the leading ten covering about 1%. Naive, central memory, regulatory and stem cell-like memory cells within the CD4+ compartment were sorted using CD45RO/CCR7/CD25/CD127/CD95/CD27. This specimen comes from a study of beta chain features in type 1 diabetes. For the study at large: Regarding age, gender and cell yields, patients proved similar to healthy donors. The samples had roughly 110 million sorted cells examined in all. Study findings and constraints: TCRB CDR3 length was moderately but significantly reduced in all four CD4+ subsets of Type 1 diabetes patients. Over-representation of high TCR-expressing cells was a possible consequence of cDNA sequencing.

The TCR comes from a man in his thirties or forties with type 1 diabetes. The sample taken for sequencing was central memory CD4+ T cells from blood.

Here the CDR3 DNA reads TGTGCCAGCAGCTTAGATGGGACAGCGAATCAGCCCCAGCATTTT. Protein product: CASSLDGTANQPQHF. This sequence joins TRBV7-8 and TRBJ1-5, with TRBD1 matching over 7 bases. The CDR3 has 15 amino acids. The J segment lost 4 bases and the V segment lost 1 base, leaving 4 bases of the junction unmatched. CDR1 and CDR2 from the germline V gene are SGHVS and FQNEAQ.